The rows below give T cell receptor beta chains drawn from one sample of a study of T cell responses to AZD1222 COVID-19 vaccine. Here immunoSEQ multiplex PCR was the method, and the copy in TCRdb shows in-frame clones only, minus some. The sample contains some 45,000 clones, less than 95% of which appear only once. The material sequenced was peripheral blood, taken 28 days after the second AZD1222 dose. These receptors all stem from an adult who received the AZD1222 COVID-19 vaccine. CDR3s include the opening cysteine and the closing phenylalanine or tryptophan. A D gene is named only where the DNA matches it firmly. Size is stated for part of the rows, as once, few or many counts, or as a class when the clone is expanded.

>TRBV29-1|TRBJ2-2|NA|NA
CSVGDPGELFF
TGCAGCGTCGGAGACCCCGGGGAGCTGTTTTTT
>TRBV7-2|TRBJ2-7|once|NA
CASSLAQLAYEQYF
TGTGCCAGCAGCTTAGCACAGCTAGCCTACGAGCAGTACTTC
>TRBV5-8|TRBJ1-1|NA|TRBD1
CASSLYRGSVNTEAFF
TGTGCCAGCAGCTTGTACAGGGGTAGCGTGAACACTGAAGCTTTCTTT
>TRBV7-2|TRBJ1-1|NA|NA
CASSLGRTEAFF
TGTGCCAGCAGCTTAGGTCGGACAGAAGCTTTCTTT
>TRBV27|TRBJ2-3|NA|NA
CASSFRPQGSSTDTQYF
TGTGCCAGCAGTTTCCGCCCACAGGGATCTAGCACAGATACGCAGTATTTT
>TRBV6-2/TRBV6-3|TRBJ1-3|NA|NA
CASSLSSGNTIYF
TGTGCCAGCAGCCTGAGCTCTGGAAACACCATATATTTT
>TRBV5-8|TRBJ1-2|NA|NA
CASSLFLTDRRLFYGYTF
TGTGCCAGCAGCTTGTTCTTAACCGACAGGCGCCTTTTCTATGGCTACACCTTC
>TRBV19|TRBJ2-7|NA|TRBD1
CATLGGTGVVEQYF
TGTGCCACCCTGGGGGGGACAGGGGTAGTCGAGCAGTACTTC
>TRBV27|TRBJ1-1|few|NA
CASSSPYRDAGTEAFF
TGTGCCAGCAGTTCCCCGTACAGGGATGCGGGCACTGAAGCTTTCTTT
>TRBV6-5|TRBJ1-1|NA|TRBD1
CASRGQGDTEAFF
TGTGCCAGCCGGGGACAGGGGGACACTGAAGCTTTCTTT
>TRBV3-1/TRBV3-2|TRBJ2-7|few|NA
CASSQKPEQNEQYF
TGTGCCAGCAGCCAAAAACCTGAACAGAACGAGCAGTACTTC
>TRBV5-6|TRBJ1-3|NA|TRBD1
CASSGGTGGSRNTIYF
TGTGCCAGCAGCGGCGGGACAGGGGGTAGTAGAAACACCATATATTTT
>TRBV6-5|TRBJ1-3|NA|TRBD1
CASSLDRDYSGNTIYF
TGTGCCAGCAGTTTAGACAGGGACTACTCTGGAAACACCATATATTTT
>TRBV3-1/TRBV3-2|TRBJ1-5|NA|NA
CASSQDASNQPQHF
TGTGCCAGCAGCCAAGACGCTAGCAATCAGCCCCAGCATTTT
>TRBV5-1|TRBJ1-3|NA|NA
CASSSTGLSGNTIYF
TGCGCCAGCAGCTCAACAGGGTTAAGTGGAAACACCATATATTTT
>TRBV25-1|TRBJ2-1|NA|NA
CASSEYTGSYNEQFF
TGTGCCAGCAGTGAATATACCGGCTCCTACAATGAGCAGTTCTTC
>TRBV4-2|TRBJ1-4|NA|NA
CASSQDVDRQIEKLFF
TGTGCCAGCAGCCAAGATGTGGACAGACAGATTGAAAAACTGTTTTTT
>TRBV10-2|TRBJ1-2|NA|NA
CASSESGSGGYTF
TGCGCCAGCAGTGAATCAGGGAGCGGCGGCTACACCTTC
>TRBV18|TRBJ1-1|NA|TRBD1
CASSPGQRNTEAFF
TGTGCCAGCTCTCCGGGACAGAGGAACACTGAAGCTTTCTTT
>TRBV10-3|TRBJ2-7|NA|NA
CAISESFGGSSYEQYF
TGTGCCATCAGTGAGTCTTTTGGAGGGAGCTCCTACGAGCAGTACTTC
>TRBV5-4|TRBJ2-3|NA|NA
CASSVLQVGADTQYF
TGTGCCAGCAGCGTTCTACAGGTGGGGGCAGATACGCAGTATTTT
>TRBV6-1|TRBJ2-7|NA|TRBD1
CASSEAAGTGDHF
TGTGCCAGCAGTGAAGCGGCCGGGACAGGGGATCACTTC
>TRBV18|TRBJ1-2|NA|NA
CASSPLREEYGYTF
TGTGCCAGCTCACCACTCCGGGAGGAATATGGCTACACCTTC
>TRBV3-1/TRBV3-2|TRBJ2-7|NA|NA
CASSRDTLGSYEQYF
TGTGCCAGCAGCCGGGACACCCTAGGGTCCTACGAGCAGTACTTC
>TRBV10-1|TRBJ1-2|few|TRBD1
CASSGWTGANYGYTF
TGCGCCAGCAGTGGGTGGACAGGGGCTAACTATGGCTACACCTTC
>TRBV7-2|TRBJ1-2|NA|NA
CASSLGQITNYGYTF
TGTGCCAGCAGCTTAGGACAGATTACTAACTATGGCTACACCTTC
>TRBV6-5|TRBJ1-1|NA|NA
CASRRLAGEAFF
TGTGCCAGCAGAAGACTCGCCGGAGAAGCTTTCTTT
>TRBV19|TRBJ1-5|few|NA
CASSIGGGGASNQPQHF
TGTGCCAGTAGTATAGGGGGAGGAGGGGCGAGCAATCAGCCCCAGCATTTT